The rows below give T cell receptor beta chains drawn from one sample of a study of cytomegalovirus exposure and HLA in healthy donors. Method: immunoSEQ multiplex PCR; TCRdb's copy keeps in-frame clones and lacks some. The sample contains 130,000 to 150,000 clones, around 88% of which appear only once. Material: PBMCs. These receptors all stem from a woman between 18 and 29 years old in good health and CMV-seropositive. Each CDR3 is given with its conserved first and last residue. D genes are given only for firm matches. Some rows mark clone size as missing; the rest say once, few, many or name a class of expanded clone.

-	TRBV2	TRBJ2-1	once	14	TGTGCCAGCAGTGGACGGGCGGGGAACAATGAGCAGTTCTTC	CASSGRAGNNEQFF
TRBD2	TRBV11-2	TRBJ2-3	few	18	TGTGCCAGCAGCTGGGACGGACTAGCGGGGGTAACCACAGATACGCAGTATTTT	CASSWDGLAGVTTDTQYF
TRBD1	TRBV11-3	TRBJ2-5	-	15	TGTGCCAGCAGCAAGGACAGGGGGCGTTGGGAGACCCAGTACTTC	CASSKDRGRWETQYF
TRBD2	TRBV4-2	TRBJ2-1	-	15	TGTGCCAGCAGCCAAGGACTAGCGGGGCCGGGTGAGCAGTTCTTC	CASSQGLAGPGEQFF
-	TRBV28	TRBJ1-1	-	15	TGTGCCAGCAGTTTACTATTCGGGGTAAGGACTGAAGCTTTCTTT	CASSLLFGVRTEAFF
-	TRBV11-3	TRBJ2-1	-	13	TGTGCCAGCAGCTTCGGGACTTCCAGTGAGCAGTTCTTC	CASSFGTSSEQFF
TRBD1	TRBV28	TRBJ1-5	-	16	TGTGCCAGCAGTTTACCCGGGACAGGGTACACTCAGCCCCAGCATTTT	CASSLPGTGYTQPQHF
TRBD2	TRBV5-1	TRBJ2-5	once	15	TGCGCCAGCAACCCCGGGACTAGCGCCAAAGAGACCCAGTACTTC	CASNPGTSAKETQYF
-	TRBV28	TRBJ1-6	-	16	TGTGCCAGCAGTTTGGCAGGATTATTAGATAATTCACCCCTCCACTTT	CASSLAGLLDNSPLHF
-	TRBV7-2	TRBJ2-5	-	14	TGTGCCAGCCGGCGGGACTTATCCCCAGAGACCCAGTACTTC	CASRRDLSPETQYF
TRBD2	TRBV9	TRBJ2-1	once	18	TGTGCCAGCAGCGTAACCCTACAGCGGGAGAGGGCGTACAATGAGCAGTTCTTC	CASSVTLQRERAYNEQFF
TRBD1	TRBV9	TRBJ1-2	-	17	TGTGCCAGCAGCGTAGCTGCCCATGACAGGGTCGGGAATGGCTACACCTTC	CASSVAAHDRVGNGYTF
-	TRBV11-3	TRBJ2-2	-	14	TGTGCCAGCAGTAACAGGGGAGGCACCGGGGAGCTGTTTTTT	CASSNRGGTGELFF
-	TRBV5-1	TRBJ1-4	-	17	TGCGCCAGCAGCTTGGGCAATTCAACAGGATCTAATGAAAAACTGTTTTTT	CASSLGNSTGSNEKLFF
-	TRBV6-1	TRBJ2-1	-	15	TGTGCCAGCAGTGAAACGGGCAGGGTTGGCGGTGAGCAGTTCTTC	CASSETGRVGGEQFF
-	TRBV7-2	TRBJ2-3	-	15	TGTGCCAGCAGCTTACAAGCGGTCAACACAGATACGCAGTATTTT	CASSLQAVNTDTQYF
-	TRBV9	TRBJ2-7	-	15	TGTGCCAGCAGCGTAGGGTGGCAGGGGCAATACGAGCAGTACTTC	CASSVGWQGQYEQYF
TRBD2	TRBV5-1	TRBJ2-1	-	16	TGCGCCAGCAGCCAAACGGGGAGCGGGAGGTCGAATGAGCAGTTCTTC	CASSQTGSGRSNEQFF
TRBD2	TRBV6-1	TRBJ2-3	-	15	TGTGCCAGCAGGAGGACTAGCGGGAGGGGGAATACGCAGTATTTT	CASRRTSGRGNTQYF
TRBD2	TRBV6-6	TRBJ2-3	-	15	TGTGCCAGCAGTTACATGCGGGGGAGCACAGATACGCAGTATTTT	CASSYMRGSTDTQYF
TRBD1	TRBV5-1	TRBJ2-7	-	15	TGCGCCAGCAGCTCCACTCTAGACAGGGCCAACGAGCAGTACTTC	CASSSTLDRANEQYF
-	TRBV4-2	TRBJ2-2	-	14	TGTGCCAGCAGCCAAGAAGAGATTGCCGGGGAGCTGTTTTTT	CASSQEEIAGELFF
-	TRBV2	TRBJ1-4	-	14	TGTGCCAGCAGACGCCAGGGCGACGGGGAAAAACTGTTTTTT	CASRRQGDGEKLFF
TRBD1	TRBV29-1	TRBJ2-7	-	11	TGCAGCTACAGGGGCGACTACGAGCAGTACTTC	CSYRGDYEQYF
-	TRBV9	TRBJ2-7	-	15	TGTGCCAGCAGCCCTAAGCGGGCCCAATTAGGGGAGCAGTACTTC	CASSPKRAQLGEQYF
-	TRBV5-4	TRBJ1-5	-	16	TGTGCCAGCAGCCACGGTGGGGGGGCGGGCAATCAGCCCCAGCATTTT	CASSHGGGAGNQPQHF
TRBD1	TRBV4-1	TRBJ2-2	-	14	TGCGCCAGCAGCCACAGGGGGCGATCCGGGGAGCTGTTTTTT	CASSHRGRSGELFF
TRBD1	TRBV10-1	TRBJ2-7	-	14	TGCGCCAGCAGTGATCGGCAGGGGGCGTACGAGCAGTACTTC	CASSDRQGAYEQYF
-	TRBV19	TRBJ1-6	few	14	TGTGCCAGTTGTGACAAGAGCTATAATTCACCCCTCCACTTT	CASCDKSYNSPLHF
-	TRBV6-5	TRBJ1-5	-	13	TGTGCCAGCAGAAGGGACACGTCTACGTCCCAGCATTTT	CASRRDTSTSQHF
TRBD1	TRBV5-1	TRBJ1-1	-	16	TGCGCCAGCAGCTTGACAGGGGACCCGAAGAACACTGAAGCTTTCTTT	CASSLTGDPKNTEAFF
-	TRBV7-2	TRBJ2-1	-	15	TGTGCCAGCAGCCTCGGGGGGCCCCACTACAATGAGCAGTTCTTC	CASSLGGPHYNEQFF
-	TRBV10-3	TRBJ2-3	-	16	TGTGCCATCAGGGACCCCGGGGTCGCGGGAACAGATACGCAGTATTTT	CAIRDPGVAGTDTQYF
TRBD2	TRBV4-3	TRBJ2-3	-	15	TGCGCCAGCAGCCAATCTAGCGGGGTTGCAGATACGCAGTATTTT	CASSQSSGVADTQYF
-	TRBV7-2	TRBJ1-1	few	14	TGTGCCAGCAGCTTGTGGGAGGTGAACACTGAAGCTTTCTTT	CASSLWEVNTEAFF
-	TRBV4-2	TRBJ2-7	-	15	TGTGCCAGCAGCCCCGCTACAGGGAGCTCCTACGAGCAGTACTTC	CASSPATGSSYEQYF
-	TRBV30	TRBJ1-5	-	13	TGTGCCTGGAGAGCAAATAGCAATCAGCCCCAGCATTTT	CAWRANSNQPQHF
-	TRBV28	TRBJ1-5	-	14	TGTGCCAGCAGTTTTTCCCCCCCTAGACAGCCCCAGCATTTT	CASSFSPPRQPQHF
-	TRBV12-2	TRBJ2-3	-	15	TGTGCAAGTCGCAAGGGGACTAGCGGCACAGATACGCAGTATTTT	CASRKGTSGTDTQYF
TRBD1	TRBV5-6	TRBJ2-7	few	14	TGTGCCAGCAGCTTGGAAAGGGGGCTCCACGAGCAGTACTTC	CASSLERGLHEQYF
-	TRBV5-1	TRBJ2-3	-	13	TGCGCCAGCAGTCTACAGGGTCAAGATACGCAGTATTTT	CASSLQGQDTQYF
-	TRBV18	TRBJ1-2	-	15	TGTGCCAGCTCACCAACGACTTCGAAAGCTAATGGCTACACCTTC	CASSPTTSKANGYTF
-	TRBV9	TRBJ2-2	-	16	TGTGCCAGCAGCGTAGGAGGACTGCAGAACACCGGGGAGCTGTTTTTT	CASSVGGLQNTGELFF
TRBD1	TRBV4-1	TRBJ1-4	-	15	TGCGCCAGCAGCCGCTTAGACAGGGGTGGCGAAAAACTGTTTTTT	CASSRLDRGGEKLFF
-	TRBV28	TRBJ2-2	-	12	TGTGCCAGCAGTTTGGGGCGGGGGGAGCTGTTTTTT	CASSLGRGELFF
-	TRBV14	TRBJ2-5	-	15	TGTGCCAGCAGCCAAGTCCGGGGAAAACAAGAGACCCAGTACTTC	CASSQVRGKQETQYF
TRBD1	TRBV7-8	TRBJ1-6	-	16	TGTGCCAGCAGCTTAAGGGACAGGGCCATTAATTCACCCCTCCACTTT	CASSLRDRAINSPLHF
TRBD1	TRBV9	TRBJ1-2	-	14	TGTGCCAGCAGCGCCCGCGGACAGGGCGGTGGCTACACCTTC	CASSARGQGGGYTF
-	TRBV7-2	TRBJ1-3	-	17	TGTGCCAGCAGCCCAGTAGGGGCGGTGGGCTCTGGAAACACCATATATTTT	CASSPVGAVGSGNTIYF
TRBD1	TRBV13	TRBJ2-2	-	14	TGTGCCAGCAGCCTTTACAGGGGAACCGGGGAGCTGTTTTTT	CASSLYRGTGELFF
TRBD1	TRBV5-4	TRBJ2-7	-	18	TGTGCCAGCAGCCCGGTGGGGGCAGGGGGCGGGTCTAGGTACGAGCAGTACTTC	CASSPVGAGGGSRYEQYF
TRBD2	TRBV4-3	TRBJ2-3	-	17	TGCGCCAGCAGCCACAAGAAGGGCGGGGGGTACACAGATACGCAGTATTTT	CASSHKKGGGYTDTQYF
TRBD1	TRBV19	TRBJ1-1	few	15	TGTGCCAGCCGGGTGGGACAGGGGGGGAACACTGAAGCTTTCTTT	CASRVGQGGNTEAFF
TRBD2	TRBV5-4	TRBJ2-7	-	15	TGTGCCAGCAGCTTTAGACTAGCAATTTCCTACGAGCAGTACTTC	CASSFRLAISYEQYF
-	TRBV7-2	TRBJ2-7	-	15	TGTGCCAGCAGCTCCCAGGGGCGGGCGGCTAACGAGCAGTACTTC	CASSSQGRAANEQYF
TRBD1	TRBV5-1	TRBJ2-5	-	14	TGCGCCAGCAGCTTTGGACAGGGGCGAGAGACCCAGTACTTC	CASSFGQGRETQYF
-	TRBV28	TRBJ1-3	-	14	TGTGCCAGCAGTTTAAGCAGGGGTTCAGACACCATATATTTT	CASSLSRGSDTIYF
-	TRBV6-5	TRBJ1-2	-	15	TGTGCCAGCAGCCCCCAGTGGAGGGCCAGCTATGGCTACACCTTC	CASSPQWRASYGYTF
-	TRBV28	TRBJ2-2	-	15	TGTGCCAGCAGTTTGCAGGGTGGGTGGACCGGGGAGCTGTTTTTT	CASSLQGGWTGELFF
-	TRBV28	TRBJ2-2	-	14	TGTGCCAGCAGTTTGGACTACAGAACCGGGGAGCTGTTTTTT	CASSLDYRTGELFF